This T cell receptor (beta chain) was obtained from a study of T cell clones after liver transplantation. On the study more broadly: Standard immunosuppression, with no induction, continued until 12-24 months after transplant.

Clones were sequenced by immunoSEQ multiplex PCR, and TCRdb holds only the in-frame ones, with some missing. The sample lists tens of thousands of clones, approximately 93% occurring once. Trimming cost V 6 bases and J 7 bases; bases outside gene matches: 13. CDR1 SNHLY and CDR2 FYNNEI come from the germline V gene. The CDR3 loop spans 17 amino acids. The sample consisted of CD8+ T cells from blood, taken 25 months after liver transplant. The chain is built from TRBV2 and TRBJ1-5, with TRBD1 matching over 12 bases. The sequence was collected from a human patient who received a liver transplant. Some T cells may possibly be graft donor cells. The CDR3 loop reads CASSDRWGQGAPQPQHF. The CDR3 DNA sequence: TGTGCCAGCAGCGACCGATGGGGACAGGGGGCACCGCAGCCCCAGCATTTT.